This T cell receptor beta chain originates from a study of shared clonotypes between healthy human individuals. Whole-study context: Per donor, CD8 memory used one plate, CD8 naive used two, CD4 memory used three and CD4 naive used three.

Sequenced by immunoSEQ multiplex PCR; TCRdb stores in-frame clones only, minus some. The top ten clones hold over 1.5% of a sample with about 2.1 million clones, around 93% of them seen once. The naive CD8 subset, CD45RO-negative cells positively selected for CCR7, excluded terminally differentiated effector memory CD45RA+ cells. Donors were Caucasian adults residing in Nashville, Tennessee, USA. Study-wide results and limits: Of the naive CD4 clonotypes, roughly 5.2% were shared across a few donors.

Remarks on this clone: Antigen specificity is unknown.

The TCR sequence derives from a man aged 18-30 years in good health. Some clones in this sample may be carry-over from other donors' samples. Sample: naive CD8+ T cells from PBMCs.

CDR3: CASSQGISQETQYF. The CDR3, as DNA: TGTGCCAGCAGCCAAGGTATCTCCCAAGAGACCCAGTACTTC. The rearrangement joins TRBV4-2 to TRBJ2-5; no reliable D call. Germline V gene sequence: CDR1 LGHNA, CDR2 YNFKEQ. Trimming left V 1 base short and J 1 base short, with 7 bases between. The CDR3 loop spans 14 amino acids.